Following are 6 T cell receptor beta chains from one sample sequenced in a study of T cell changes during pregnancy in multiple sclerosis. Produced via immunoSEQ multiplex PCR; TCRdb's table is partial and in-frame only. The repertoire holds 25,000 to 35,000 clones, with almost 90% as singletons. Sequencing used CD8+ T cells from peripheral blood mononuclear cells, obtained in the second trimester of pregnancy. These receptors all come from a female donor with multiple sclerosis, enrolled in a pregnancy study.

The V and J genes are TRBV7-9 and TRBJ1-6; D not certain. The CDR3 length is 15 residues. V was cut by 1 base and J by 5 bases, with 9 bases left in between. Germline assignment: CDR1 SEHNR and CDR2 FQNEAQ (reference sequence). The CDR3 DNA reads TGTGCCAGCAGCTTAGTCCAGTCAAATAATTCACCCCTCCACTTT. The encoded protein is CASSLVQSNNSPLHF.

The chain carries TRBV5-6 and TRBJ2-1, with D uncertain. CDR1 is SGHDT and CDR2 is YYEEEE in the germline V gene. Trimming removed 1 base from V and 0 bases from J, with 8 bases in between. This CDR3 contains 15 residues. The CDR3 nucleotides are TGTGCCAGCAGCTTGCTGACAAGCTCCTACAATGAGCAGTTCTTC. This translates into CASSLLTSSYNEQFF.

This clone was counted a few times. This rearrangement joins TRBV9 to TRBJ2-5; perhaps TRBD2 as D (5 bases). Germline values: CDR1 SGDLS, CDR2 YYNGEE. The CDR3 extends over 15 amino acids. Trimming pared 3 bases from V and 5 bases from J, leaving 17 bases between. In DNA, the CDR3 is TGTGCCAGCAGCGCCTTCTCAACATCGGGGGAGACCCAGTACTTC. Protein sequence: CASSAFSTSGETQYF.

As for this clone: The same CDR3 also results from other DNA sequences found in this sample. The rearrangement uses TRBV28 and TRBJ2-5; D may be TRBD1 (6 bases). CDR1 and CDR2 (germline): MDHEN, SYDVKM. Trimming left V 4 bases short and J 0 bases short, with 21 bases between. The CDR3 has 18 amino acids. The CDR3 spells CASSSYPRDTLDQETQYF. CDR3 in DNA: TGTGCCAGCAGTTCTTACCCTCGGGACACTCTCGACCAAGAGACCCAGTACTTC.

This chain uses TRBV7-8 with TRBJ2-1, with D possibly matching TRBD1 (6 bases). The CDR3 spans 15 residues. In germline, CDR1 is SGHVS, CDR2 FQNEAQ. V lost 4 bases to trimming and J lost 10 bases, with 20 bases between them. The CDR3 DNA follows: TGTGCCAGCAGCTCAGAACAGGGTTCCCTTTGGGAGCAGTTCTTC. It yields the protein CASSSEQGSLWEQFF.

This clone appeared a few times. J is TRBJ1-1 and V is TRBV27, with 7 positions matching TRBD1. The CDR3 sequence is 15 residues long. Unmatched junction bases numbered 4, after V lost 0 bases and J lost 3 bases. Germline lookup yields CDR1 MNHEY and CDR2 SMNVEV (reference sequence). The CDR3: CASSLSPGGYTEAFF. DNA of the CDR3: TGTGCCAGCAGTTTATCGCCAGGGGGGTACACTGAAGCTTTCTTT.